What follows are 9 T cell receptor beta chains derived from one specimen sequenced in a study of blood T cells in healthy people across ages. Using a J-beta primer mix together with a sample-barcoded 5' primer, a second PCR was run for roughly 7 to 12 cycles. TCRdb independently ran MiXCR on the 5' RACE reads; one entry per CDR3 protein. The table lists around 600,000 distinct CDR3 sequences, roughly 48% of them singletons. Sequences were obtained from blood. These receptor sequences come from an elderly man in good health.

The chain combines TRBV20-1 with TRBJ2-4, with 12 bases lining up with TRBD2. Judging by the DNA end, TRBJ2-5 fits better; the J call may be wrong. The germline V gene has CDR1 DFQATT and CDR2 SNEGSKA (reference sequence). This CDR3 spans 14 amino acids. The DNA of the CDR3 is TGCAGTGCTACACCTAGCGGGAGGGTAGAGACCCAGTACTTC. Translation: CSATPSGRVETQYF.

The chain joins TRBV5-1 to TRBJ1-2; tentatively, D is TRBD1 (5 bases). CDR3 size: 16 residues. Germline values: CDR1 SGHRS, CDR2 YFSETQ. Between the trimmed V and J ends, which lost 6 bases and 0 bases, there was a span of 18 bases. This CDR3 is CASNEGSSRPNYGYTF. CDR3 coding DNA: TGCGCCAGCAATGAGGGGAGCTCCCGCCCTAACTATGGCTACACCTTC.

This clonotype was recorded once. J is TRBJ2-1 and V is TRBV7-2, with 12 bases matching TRBD2. J gave up 10 bases and V 1 base, and 5 bases lay outside the gene matches. CDR1 is SGHTA and CDR2 is FQGNSA in the germline V gene. This CDR3 has 15 amino acids. CDR3 amino acids: CASSLGLAGEREQFF. The CDR3 DNA reads TGTGCCAGCAGCTTAGGACTAGCGGGAGAGCGGGAGCAGTTCTTC.

The chain has TRBV12-3 or TRBV12-4 and TRBJ2-5, with 9 bases identical to TRBD2. The ends lost 1 base at V and 2 bases at J; junction bases unmatched: 14. The CDR3 runs to 19 residues. This chain's CDR3 is CASSLEWAGGPDGQETQYF. CDR3 nucleotides: TGTGCCAGCAGTTTAGAATGGGCGGGGGGGCCGGATGGACAAGAGACCCAGTACTTC.

This clonotype was found a few times. CDR3 sequence (DNA): TGCGCCAGCAGCCAAGATTCCGTAGCGGGAGAGACCCAGTACTTC. Translating gives CASSQDSVAGETQYF. The chain combines TRBV4-3 with TRBJ2-5; 7 bases are a match to TRBD2. Germline V lookup: CDR1 LGHNA, CDR2 YSLEER. There are 15 residues in the CDR3. V lost 0 bases and J lost 4; bases outside the gene matches: 5.

CDR3 DNA: TGTGCCAGCAGTTACGACCCCGGGACAGGTAAAGCTTTCTTT. It yields the protein CASSYDPGTGKAFF. The V call is TRBV6-6, the J call TRBJ1-1; 8 bases agree with TRBD1. V lost 2 bases and J lost 9; bases outside the gene matches: 8. Germline V gives CDR1 MNHNY, CDR2 SVGAGI (reference sequence). This CDR3 comprises 14 residues.

In this sample, this clonotype turned up a few times. The chain is built from TRBV5-1 and TRBJ2-1; D not certain. Germline CDR1 and CDR2: SGHRS and YFSETQ. This CDR3 region has 13 residues. V dropped 6 bases and J dropped 0 bases, with 7 bases sitting between them. CDR3 sequence reads: CASTLGSYNEQFF. Here the CDR3 DNA reads TGCGCCAGCACCCTTGGCTCCTACAATGAGCAGTTCTTC.

The rearrangement links TRBV20-1 to TRBJ1-5; D remains unclear. Trimming pared 4 bases from V and 5 bases from J, leaving 12 bases between. This CDR3 comprises 13 residues. Germline loops: CDR1 DFQATT, CDR2 SNEGSKA (reference sequence). The CDR3 coding sequence is TGCAGTGCTACGGCGGGCACGGATCAGCCCCAGCATTTT. Protein product: CSATAGTDQPQHF.

The gene calls are TRBV4-3 and TRBJ2-7; 9 positions agree with TRBD2. The CDR3 consists of 15 residues. V trimming: 0 bases; J trimming: 2 bases; junction bases outside the gene matches: 2. CDR1 is LGHNA, CDR2 YSLEER, per germline. The CDR3 region is CASSQEAGGPYEQYF. Here the CDR3 DNA reads TGCGCCAGCAGCCAAGAAGCGGGGGGACCCTACGAGCAGTACTTC.